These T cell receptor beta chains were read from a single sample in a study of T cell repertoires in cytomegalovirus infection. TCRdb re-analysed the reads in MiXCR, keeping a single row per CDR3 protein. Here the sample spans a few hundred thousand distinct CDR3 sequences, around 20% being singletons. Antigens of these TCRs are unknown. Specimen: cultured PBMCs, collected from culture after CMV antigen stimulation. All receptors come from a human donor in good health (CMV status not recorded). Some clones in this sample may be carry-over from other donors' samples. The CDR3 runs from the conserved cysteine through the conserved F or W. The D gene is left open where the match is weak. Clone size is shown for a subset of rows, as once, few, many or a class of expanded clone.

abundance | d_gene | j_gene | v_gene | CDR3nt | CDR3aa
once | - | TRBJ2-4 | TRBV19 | TGTGCCAGTAGTATATCACATGGACAGTTTCAGTACTTC | CASSISHGQFQYF
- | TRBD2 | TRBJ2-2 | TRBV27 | TGTGCCAGCAGTTTGTTTCCTAGCGGGGACACCGGGGAGCTGTTTTTT | CASSLFPSGDTGELFF
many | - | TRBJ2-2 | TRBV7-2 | TGTGCCAGCAGCTTAGCGGACGCGAACACCGGGGAGCTGTTTTTT | CASSLADANTGELFF
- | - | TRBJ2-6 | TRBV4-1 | TGCGCCAGCAGCATGGGACCAACGAACTCTGGGGCCAACGTCCTGACTTTC | CASSMGPTNSGANVLTF
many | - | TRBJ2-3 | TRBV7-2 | TGTGCCAGCAGCGCGGGGCGGAATACGCAGTATTTT | CASSAGRNTQYF
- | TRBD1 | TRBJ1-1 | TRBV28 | TGTGCCAGCAGTTTGCGGACAGGGGGGATTACTGAAGCTTTCTTT | CASSLRTGGITEAFF
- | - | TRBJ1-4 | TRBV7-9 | TGTGCCAGCAGCTTATCATCGAGGGGGCTGTTTTTT | CASSLSSRGLFF
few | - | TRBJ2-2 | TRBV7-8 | TGTGCCAGCCCAGATAGTGAGGGCACCGGGGAGCTGTTTTTT | CASPDSEGTGELFF
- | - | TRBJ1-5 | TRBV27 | TGTGCCAGCAGTAGAGGGGTCCTAGAGCCCCAGCATTTT | CASSRGVLEPQHF
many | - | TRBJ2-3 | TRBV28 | TGTGCCAGCAGTCTCCTTGGCGGGATTAGCACAGATACGCAGTATTTT | CASSLLGGISTDTQYF
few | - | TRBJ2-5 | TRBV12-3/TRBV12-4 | TGTGCCAGCAGTTTGAGAGGTGGCGCAGAGACCCAGTACTTC | CASSLRGGAETQYF
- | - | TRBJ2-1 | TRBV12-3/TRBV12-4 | TGTGCCAGCACCACAATGGCACATAAACAGTTCTTC | CASTTMAHKQFF
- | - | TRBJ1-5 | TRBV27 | TGTGCCAGCAGTTTAGTAGGCGGGGGTTACAATCAGCCCCAGCATTTT | CASSLVGGGYNQPQHF
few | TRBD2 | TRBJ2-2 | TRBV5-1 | TGCGCCAGCAGCTTGGCCCCCTCGACTAGCGGCACCGGGGAGCTGTTTTTT | CASSLAPSTSGTGELFF
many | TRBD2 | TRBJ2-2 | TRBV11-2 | TGTGCCAGCAGCTCACATTCCGGGAGCGGGAGGATAAGGACAGTAACCGGGGAGCTGTTTTTT | CASSSHSGSGRIRTVTGELFF
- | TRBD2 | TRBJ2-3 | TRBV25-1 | TGTGCCAGCGAAGCGGGAGGCACAGATACGCAGTATTTT | CASEAGGTDTQYF
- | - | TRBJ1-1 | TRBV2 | TGTGCCAGCAGTGACGGTATAACGCGGGGGGGGACTGAAGCTTTCTTT | CASSDGITRGGTEAFF
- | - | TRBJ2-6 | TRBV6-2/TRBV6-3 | TGTGCCAGCAGTTACCCTTGGTTAGGGATCCCTGGGGCCAACGTCCTGACTTTC | CASSYPWLGIPGANVLTF
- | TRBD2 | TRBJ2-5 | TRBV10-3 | TGTGCCATCAAACTAGCGGCTGCCCAAGAGACCCAGTACTTC | CAIKLAAAQETQYF
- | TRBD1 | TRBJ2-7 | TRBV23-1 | TGCGCCAGCAGTCCACCCTGGGACAGGAAAGAAATCTACGAGCAGTACTTC | CASSPPWDRKEIYEQYF
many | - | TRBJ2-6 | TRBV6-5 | TGTGCCAGCATGTGGGGCTCTGGGGCCAACGTCCTGACTTTC | CASMWGSGANVLTF
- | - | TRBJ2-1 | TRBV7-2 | TGTGCCAGCAGCTCCCGACGAAACAATGAGCAGTTCTTC | CASSSRRNNEQFF
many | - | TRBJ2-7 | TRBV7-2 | TGTGCCAGCAGCTCAGACGGACGGAGACGATTCCGCGAGCAGTACTTC | CASSSDGRRRFREQYF
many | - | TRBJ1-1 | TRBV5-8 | TGTGCCAGCAGCCCGGGCATTTTGAACACTGAAGCTTTCTTT | CASSPGILNTEAFF
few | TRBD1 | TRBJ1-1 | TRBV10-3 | TGTGCCATCAGGGGGACAGGGATGAACACTGAAGCTTTCTTT | CAIRGTGMNTEAFF
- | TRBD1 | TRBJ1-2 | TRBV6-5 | TGTGCCAGCAGCCGAGACAGGGCAGGCGGCTACACCTTC | CASSRDRAGGYTF
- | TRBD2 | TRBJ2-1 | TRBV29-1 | TGCAGCGTTGAATCGGGACTAGGTCTTGAGCAGTTCTTC | CSVESGLGLEQFF
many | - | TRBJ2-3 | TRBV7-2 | TGTGCCAGCAGCTTTAGACCAAGCACAGATACGCAGTATTTT | CASSFRPSTDTQYF
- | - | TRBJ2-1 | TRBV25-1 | TGTGCCAGCAGTGATCCCAGGCTTCAGCCCGTCAATGAGCAGTTCTTC | CASSDPRLQPVNEQFF
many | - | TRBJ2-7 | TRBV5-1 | TGTGCCAGCAGCTTAGACTACGAGCAGTACTTC | CASSLDYEQYF
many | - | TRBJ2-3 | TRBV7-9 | TGTGCCAGCAGCTCTTTCGTGACAGATACGCAGTATTTT | CASSSFVTDTQYF
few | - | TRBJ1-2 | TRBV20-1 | TGCAGTGCTAGAGATGTCGCGACGGTCTATGGCTACACCTTC | CSARDVATVYGYTF
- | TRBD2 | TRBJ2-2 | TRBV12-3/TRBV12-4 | TGTGCCACTCGACCTGGGGGAGGGTACGACACCGGGGAGCTGTTTTTT | CATRPGGGYDTGELFF
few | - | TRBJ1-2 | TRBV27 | TGTGCCAGCAGTTTATCAGGAGGGGCCACCTATGGCTACACCTTC | CASSLSGGATYGYTF
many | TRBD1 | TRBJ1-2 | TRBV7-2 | TGTGCCAGCAGCTCCAACAGGGGGGGGGGGGGTGGCTACACCTTC | CASSSNRGGGGGYTF
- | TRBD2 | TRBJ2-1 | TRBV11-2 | TGTGCCAGCAGCTTATCTAGCGGGGAGGGTTGGGAGCAGTTCTTC | CASSLSSGEGWEQFF
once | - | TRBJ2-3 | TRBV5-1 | TGCGCCAGCAGCTTGGCCGCGGGCTTTTCGGCAGATACGCAGTATTTT | CASSLAAGFSADTQYF
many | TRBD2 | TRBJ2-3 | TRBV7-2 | TGTGCCAGCAGCTTCGGACTAGCGTACGAACCCAGGGATACGCAGTATTTT | CASSFGLAYEPRDTQYF
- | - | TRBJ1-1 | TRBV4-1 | TGCGCCAGCAGCCAAGATAGGTTTCCGTGGAACACTGAAGCTTTCTTT | CASSQDRFPWNTEAFF
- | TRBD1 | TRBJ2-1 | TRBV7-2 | TGTGCCAGCAGCTCCCAGGGGGCGGGCTCCTACAATGAGCAGTTCTTC | CASSSQGAGSYNEQFF
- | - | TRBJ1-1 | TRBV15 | TGTGCCACCAGCAGAGGGTACAGGGAAGTTGGTACTGAAGCTTTCTTT | CATSRGYREVGTEAFF
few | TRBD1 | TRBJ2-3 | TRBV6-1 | TGTGCCAGCAGTCGCTCGGCTTGGGACAGGGTCACAGATACGCAGTATTTT | CASSRSAWDRVTDTQYF
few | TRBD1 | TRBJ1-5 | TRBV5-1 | TGCGCCAGCAGCTTTTCGACAGGGTATAGCAATCAGCCCCAGCATTTT | CASSFSTGYSNQPQHF
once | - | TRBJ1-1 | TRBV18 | TGTGCCAGCTCACCACCGATAGGCAGGGAAGCTTTCTTT | CASSPPIGREAFF
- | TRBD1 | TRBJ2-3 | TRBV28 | TGTGCCAGCCTTCGATCGGGGACAGGGGCCCCTTATGCGCAGTATTTT | CASLRSGTGAPYAQYF
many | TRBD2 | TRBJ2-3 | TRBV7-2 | TGTGCCAGCAGCTTAGTCCTCGCGGGAGGTGGAGATACGCAGTATTTT | CASSLVLAGGGDTQYF
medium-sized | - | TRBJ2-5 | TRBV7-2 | TGTGCCAGCAGCTTGATGGAGGGGTACCAAGAGACCCAGTACTTC | CASSLMEGYQETQYF
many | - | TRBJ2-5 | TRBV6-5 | TGTGCCAGCAGTTATTGGCAAGCGAACGACCAAGAGACCCAGTACTTC | CASSYWQANDQETQYF
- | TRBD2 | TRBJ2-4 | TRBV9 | TGTGCCAGCAGCCCAACGACTAGCGGGGCCAAAAACATTCAGTACTTC | CASSPTTSGAKNIQYF
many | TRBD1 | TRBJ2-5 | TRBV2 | TGTGCCAGCAGTGTTGGACAGGGGCCCTTCCAAGAGACCCAGTACTTC | CASSVGQGPFQETQYF
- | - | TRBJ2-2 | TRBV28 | TGTGCCAGCACACAGAACACCGGGGAGCTGTTTTTT | CASTQNTGELFF
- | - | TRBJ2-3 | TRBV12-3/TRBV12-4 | TGTGCCAGCCGACGAACGCCTAGCACAGATACGCAGTATTTT | CASRRTPSTDTQYF
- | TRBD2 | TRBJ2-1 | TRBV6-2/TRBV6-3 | TGTGCCAGCAGTGAAACTAGCGGGGCAGCAAATGAGCAGTTCTTC | CASSETSGAANEQFF
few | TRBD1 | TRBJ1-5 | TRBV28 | TGTGCCAGCAGCCCGACCATGATTCGGGACAGGGACACATATAGCAATCAGCCCCAGCATTTT | CASSPTMIRDRDTYSNQPQHF
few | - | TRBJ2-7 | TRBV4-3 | TGCGCCAGCAGCCACCTCAGCGAGCAGTACTTC | CASSHLSEQYF
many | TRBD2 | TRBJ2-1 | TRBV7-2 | TGTGCCAGCAGCCTTAGCGGGAGGGCCCTAAATGAGCAGTTCTTC | CASSLSGRALNEQFF
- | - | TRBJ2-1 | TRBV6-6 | TGTGCCAGCAGTTACTCGATGGAGGGAAAAAATGAGCAGTTCTTC | CASSYSMEGKNEQFF
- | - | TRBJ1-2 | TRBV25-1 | TGTGCCACCGAGGTGGGGGGGGGCTATGGCTACACCTTC | CATEVGGGYGYTF
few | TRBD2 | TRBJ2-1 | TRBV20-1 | TGCAGTGCTAGGATGAATGGGGGACTAGCGGCTTACAATGAGCAGTTCTTC | CSARMNGGLAAYNEQFF